This TCR beta chain was documented in a study of shared clonotypes between healthy human individuals. The V segment lost 4 bases and the J segment 5 bases; nucleotides outside the gene matches: 18. This CDR3 is built from 19 residues. Germline V CDR1 and CDR2: MNHNS, SASEGT. Libraries were prepared by immunoSEQ multiplex PCR; TCRdb keeps only in-frame clonotypes and omits some of them. The sample includes about 1.4 million clones, roughly 96% seen only once; the top ten take over 1%. The rearrangement uses TRBV6-1 and TRBJ2-7, with TRBD2 matching over 12 bases. The origin of this receptor is a man aged 25 to 40 in good health. Sequencing input: naive CD4+ T cells sorted from blood. Subset meaning: CD45RA+ positively selected. CDR3 residues: CASSGLRDRRLAGVHEQYF. The CDR3, as DNA: TGTGCCAGCAGTGGCCTCCGGGACAGGCGACTAGCGGGAGTACACGAGCAGTACTTC.